This is a list of T cell receptor beta chains from one sample in a study of T cell responses to AZD1222 COVID-19 vaccine. The data were produced by immunoSEQ multiplex PCR, yet TCRdb's version contains in-frame clones alone and is incomplete. The sample holds some 130,000 clones, 84% seen once. The sample here was peripheral blood, taken on day 0 of AZD1222 vaccination. Receptors originate from an adult in good health. Both conserved end residues are part of each CDR3. The D gene is left open where the match is weak. Rows may omit the clone size; those that give it use once, few, many or a size class.

few	TRBV9	NA	TRBJ2-1	16	CASSVVGTSIGNEQFF	TGTGCCAGCAGCGTAGTCGGGACTTCGATAGGGAATGAGCAGTTCTTC
NA	TRBV9	TRBD1	TRBJ2-5	15	CASSVGTGSQETQYF	TGTGCCAGCAGCGTGGGGACAGGGAGCCAAGAGACCCAGTACTTC
NA	TRBV5-5	NA	TRBJ1-1	14	CASSLGVLNTEAFF	TGTGCCAGCAGCTTGGGGGTCTTAAACACTGAAGCTTTCTTT
NA	TRBV5-1	NA	TRBJ2-2	15	CASKGGTSNTGELFF	TGCGCCAGCAAAGGTGGGACTTCGAACACCGGGGAGCTGTTTTTT
NA	TRBV9	TRBD1	TRBJ1-1	14	CASSVGQGAGEAFF	TGTGCCAGCAGCGTTGGACAGGGGGCTGGTGAAGCTTTCTTT
NA	TRBV7-9	NA	TRBJ2-1	15	CASSLRWGTYNEQFF	TGTGCCAGCAGCCTCCGATGGGGTACCTACAATGAGCAGTTCTTC
NA	TRBV5-4	NA	TRBJ1-4	16	CASSLEPFPANEKLFF	TGTGCCAGCAGCTTGGAACCCTTTCCCGCTAATGAAAAACTGTTTTTT
NA	TRBV2	NA	TRBJ1-4	15	CASRKGNRENEKLFF	TGTGCCAGCCGGAAAGGGAACAGAGAAAATGAAAAACTGTTTTTT
NA	TRBV6-6	NA	TRBJ1-2	13	CASSLQAFYGYTF	TGTGCCAGCAGTTTACAGGCCTTCTATGGCTACACCTTC
NA	TRBV27	NA	TRBJ2-7	14	CASSLSGLYYEQYF	TGTGCCAGCAGTTTAAGCGGACTCTACTACGAGCAGTACTTC
NA	TRBV5-1	NA	TRBJ2-2	14	CASSFDRNTGELFF	TGCGCCAGCAGCTTCGACCGAAACACCGGGGAGCTGTTTTTT
once	TRBV5-1	NA	TRBJ2-5	17	CASSLGGNSRARRAQYF	TGCGCCAGCAGCCTTGGCGGGAACTCCCGGGCCAGGAGGGCCCAGTACTTC
NA	TRBV5-1	NA	TRBJ2-7	12	CASSGGTYEQYF	TGCGCCAGCAGCGGGGGCACCTACGAGCAGTACTTC
NA	TRBV6-5	NA	TRBJ1-1	14	CASTLTQGTTEAFF	TGTGCCAGCACACTAACACAGGGTACCACTGAAGCTTTCTTT
NA	TRBV18	NA	TRBJ2-7	15	CASSPVPRERGEQYF	TGTGCCAGCTCACCAGTTCCCAGGGAGCGTGGCGAGCAGTACTTC
NA	TRBV5-1	NA	TRBJ2-7	14	CASSLAGRIYEQYF	TGCGCCAGCAGCTTGGCCGGCAGGATCTACGAGCAGTACTTC
few	TRBV3-1/TRBV3-2	NA	TRBJ1-1	14	CASSQNLRGTGAFF	TGTGCCAGCAGCCAAAACCTTAGGGGGACGGGAGCTTTCTTT
once	TRBV19	TRBD1	TRBJ2-7	14	CASSRGQGTYEQYF	TGTGCCAGTAGTAGGGGACAGGGCACCTACGAGCAGTACTTC
few	TRBV30	NA	TRBJ1-1	11	CAWSVQKGGFF	TGTGCCTGGAGTGTCCAAAAGGGGGGTTTCTTT
once	TRBV12-3/TRBV12-4	TRBD1	TRBJ2-7	12	CASSLDRGEQYF	TGTGCCAGCAGCTTGGACAGGGGCGAGCAGTACTTC
once	TRBV18	TRBD2	TRBJ2-7	17	CASSPAAGGFITYEQYF	TGTGCCAGCTCACCAGCTGCGGGAGGGTTTATTACCTACGAGCAGTACTTC
NA	TRBV6-5	NA	TRBJ2-7	15	CASSKFRVGGYEQYF	TGTGCCAGCAGTAAATTCAGGGTTGGAGGCTACGAGCAGTACTTC
NA	TRBV19	NA	TRBJ1-5	14	CASTLPRSHQPQHF	TGTGCCAGTACTCTACCAAGGAGCCATCAGCCCCAGCATTTT
NA	TRBV10-2	NA	TRBJ2-7	13	CASRDGTFYEQYF	TGCGCCAGCAGGGACGGGACCTTTTACGAGCAGTACTTC
few	TRBV25-1	NA	TRBJ2-1	13	CASSEPGVDEQFF	TGTGCCAGCAGTGAGCCAGGGGTCGATGAGCAGTTCTTC
NA	TRBV5-1	NA	TRBJ1-6	15	CASSLAVSLNSPLHF	TGCGCCAGCAGCTTGGCCGTGTCCCTTAATTCACCCCTCCACTTT
NA	TRBV23-1	NA	TRBJ1-2	8	CASEGYTF	TGCGCCAGTGAGGGCTACACCTTC
NA	TRBV5-1	TRBD1	TRBJ2-7	15	CASSLAPGQDYEQYF	TGCGCCAGCAGCTTGGCCCCGGGACAGGACTACGAGCAGTACTTC
NA	TRBV5-1	TRBD1	TRBJ1-2	15	CASSLGTGGGDGYTF	TGCGCCAGCAGCTTGGGCACAGGGGGTGGAGATGGCTACACCTTC
NA	TRBV4-2	TRBD1	TRBJ1-4	14	CASSQGQGQEKLFF	TGTGCCAGCAGCCAAGGACAGGGCCAGGAAAAACTGTTTTTT
NA	TRBV30	NA	TRBJ1-1	11	CAWGKNTEAFF	TGTGCCTGGGGTAAGAACACTGAAGCTTTCTTT
NA	TRBV18	NA	TRBJ1-1	16	CASSPPSAGEGTEAFF	TGTGCCAGCTCACCACCGTCGGCGGGCGAGGGCACTGAAGCTTTCTTT
NA	TRBV3-1/TRBV3-2	TRBD1	TRBJ1-4	14	CASSLQGAQEKLFF	TGTGCCAGCAGCCTACAGGGGGCGCAGGAAAAACTGTTTTTT
NA	TRBV11-1	NA	TRBJ1-1	13	CASSHVGNTEAFF	TGTGCCAGCAGCCACGTCGGGAACACTGAAGCTTTCTTT
few	TRBV5-4	NA	TRBJ2-3	14	CASSLNKGLDTQYF	TGTGCCAGCAGCTTGAACAAAGGGTTAGATACGCAGTATTTT
NA	TRBV5-1	NA	TRBJ1-3	14	CASSLGLSGNTIYF	TGCGCCAGCAGCTTGGGGCTCTCTGGAAACACCATATATTTT
NA	TRBV5-1	TRBD1	TRBJ1-4	16	CASSFLPGQLYEKLFF	TGCGCCAGCAGCTTTCTTCCGGGACAGCTTTATGAAAAACTGTTTTTT
NA	TRBV15	NA	TRBJ1-6	16	CATSRPEGGYNSPLHF	TGTGCCACCAGCAGGCCCGAGGGGGGATATAATTCACCCCTCCACTTT